Following are 8 T cell receptor beta chains from one sample sequenced in a study of T cell repertoires in cytomegalovirus infection. From the reads, TCRdb called clonotypes with MiXCR, one entry per CDR3 protein. The data hold about 100,000 distinct CDR3 sequences, with under 25% observed a single time. The specimen was CD8+ T cells from PBMCs. These receptors all stem from a human donor in good health (CMV status not recorded). Some clones in this sample may be carry-over from other donors' samples.

The V call is TRBV19, the J call TRBJ1-5; 11 positions match TRBD1. V was clipped by 5 bases and J by 4 bases; unmatched bases: 10. Germline lookup yields CDR1 LNHDA and CDR2 SQIVND (reference sequence). This CDR3 has 17 amino acids. In DNA, the CDR3 is TGTGCCAGTAGTCCGTCAGCCGGGACAGGGGGTAATCAGCCCCAGCATTTT. This translates into CASSPSAGTGGNQPQHF. Full variable domain (rest looked up from reference TRBV19 and TRBJ1-5): DGGITQSPKYLFRKEGQNVTLSCEQNLNHDAMYWYRQDPGQGLRLIYYSQIVNDFQKGDIAEGYSVSREKKESFPLTVTSAQKNPTAFYLCASSPSAGTGGNQPQHFGDGTRLSIL.

This clonotype turned up a few times. Written as DNA, the CDR3 is TGTGCCACCGTAGGAGTTGAAGCTTTCTTT. This sequence encodes CATVGVEAFF. V gene TRBV19 combines with J gene TRBJ1-1; D is undetermined. The V gene lost 10 bases and the J gene lost 7 bases, with 10 bases spanning the gap. Germline-derived CDR1 and CDR2 are LNHDA and SQIVND (reference sequence). This CDR3 is 10 amino acids long.

This clonotype came up many times. This chain links TRBV20-1 with TRBJ2-7; 8 bases map to TRBD2. With V trimmed by 0 bases and J by 6 bases, 10 bases remained unmatched. Germline CDR1 reads DFQATT; CDR2 reads SNEGSKA (reference sequence). CDR3 length: 15 residues. CDR3 in amino acids: CSARDQAGEALEQYF. CDR3 in DNA: TGCAGTGCTAGAGATCAAGCGGGAGAAGCGCTCGAGCAGTACTTC.

The V call is TRBV20-1, the J call TRBJ2-3; D remains ambiguous. The germline V gene encodes CDR1 DFQATT and CDR2 SNEGSKA (reference sequence). The V end lost 0 bases, the J end lost 9 bases, and 4 bases lay between the germline ends. The CDR3 contains 10 residues. Here the CDR3 reads CSAREGTQYF. The CDR3 bases are TGCAGTGCTAGAGAGGGGACGCAGTATTTT.

The chain carries TRBV11-2 and TRBJ2-5; 8 nucleotides match TRBD2. V lost 5 bases and J lost 5; bases outside the gene matches: 10. CDR3 length equals 15 residues. CDR1 is SGHAT, CDR2 FQNNGV, per germline. CDR3 nucleotide sequence: TGTGCCAGCAGCACGACGACTAGCGTTTGGGAGACCCAGTACTTC. Translated, it gives CASSTTTSVWETQYF.

The rearrangement uses TRBV7-3 and TRBJ2-1; tentative D call: TRBD1 (6 bases). CDR1 is SGHTA, CDR2 FQGTGA, per germline. Trimming cost V 5 bases and J 3 bases, with 11 bases left between them. The CDR3 is 14 residues long. The CDR3 here is CASSRETGYNEQFF. The CDR3, as DNA: TGTGCCAGCAGCCGAGAGACAGGCTACAATGAGCAGTTCTTC.

This clonotype has a count of ten or more. The chain carries TRBV28 and TRBJ1-6; TRBD1 is a possible D gene (5 bases). Germline V gene sequence: CDR1 MDHEN, CDR2 SYDVKM. The CDR3 sequence is 15 residues long. Trimming left V 6 bases short and J 9 bases short, with 18 bases between. The CDR3 protein is CASSPGHQGISPLHF. In DNA form, the CDR3 reads TGTGCCAGCAGCCCAGGGCACCAAGGGATTTCACCCCTCCACTTT.

The chain combines TRBV10-3 with TRBJ2-3; TRBD2 aligns across 8 bases. CDR3 length equals 14 residues. J gave up 2 bases and V 9 bases, and 7 bases lay outside the gene matches. From germline, CDR1 is ENHRY and CDR2 SYGVKD. The CDR3 DNA follows: TGTGCCATGGGAGGCGGGAGGACCACAGATACGCAGTATTTT. Protein: CAMGGGRTTDTQYF.